The 25 T cell receptor beta chains below come from one sample, sequenced in a study. Sequencing was performed with immunoSEQ multiplex PCR; in TCRdb, only in-frame clones are kept and a portion is missing. This sample has under 65,000 clones, with 80% to 95% found just once. The sequencing sample was made of PBMCs. All receptors derive from a man between 35 and 55 years old with rheumatoid arthritis.

The rearrangement joins TRBV28 to TRBJ1-3; D is undetermined. Trimming cost V 2 bases and J 2 bases, with 7 bases left between them. Germline loops: CDR1 MDHEN, CDR2 SYDVKM. There are 14 residues in the CDR3. CDR3 nucleotide sequence: TGTGCCAGCAGTTTAAGAGGGACTGGAAACACCATATATTTT. Its protein is CASSLRGTGNTIYF.

The V gene is TRBV19, the J gene TRBJ2-7; maybe TRBD1 (6 bases). CDR3 length equals 12 residues. The V gene lost 8 bases and the J gene lost 2 bases, with 10 bases spanning the gap. The germline CDR1 and CDR2 sequences are LNHDA and SQIVND (reference sequence). DNA for the CDR3: TGTGCCAGTTCGGACAGAGCCTACGAGCAGTACTTC. Its translation: CASSDRAYEQYF.

In DNA form, the CDR3 reads TGTGCCAGCTCGCCGGATTCTAATCAGCCCCAGCATTTT. This sequence encodes CASSPDSNQPQHF. This chain uses TRBV18 with TRBJ1-5; D unresolved. Germline lookup yields CDR1 KGHSH and CDR2 LQKENI. Trimming cost V 6 bases and J 4 bases, with 10 bases left between them. The CDR3 has 13 amino acids.

In this sample, this clone turned up once. The rearrangement uses TRBV15 and TRBJ2-3; D might be TRBD2 (6 bases). Trimming removed 3 bases from V and 0 bases from J, with 19 bases in between. The CDR3 has 18 amino acids. Germline CDR1 is LNHNV and CDR2 is YYDKDF (reference sequence). Written as DNA, the CDR3 is TGTGCCACCAGCAGGAAGATATCCTCGGGACTGAGCACAGATACGCAGTATTTT. Translating it yields CATSRKISSGLSTDTQYF.

The V gene is TRBV15, the J gene TRBJ2-3; D is possibly TRBD1 or TRBD2 (5 bases each). V gave up 2 bases and J gave up 4 bases, with 19 bases separating them. The CDR3 sequence is 17 residues long. The germline CDR1 and CDR2 sequences are LNHNV and YYDKDF (reference sequence). Here the CDR3 reads CATSRTRGTGTPDTQYF. In DNA, the CDR3 is TGTGCCACCAGCAGAACCCGAGGGACGGGGACGCCAGATACGCAGTATTTT.

V and J are TRBV12-5 and TRBJ2-3, with 7 bases fitting TRBD1. This CDR3 has 15 amino acids. The germline V gene has CDR1 LGHNT and CDR2 FRNRAP. V gave up 0 bases and J gave up 6 bases; unmatched junction bases: 6. The CDR3 DNA sequence: TGTGCTAGTGGTTTGGTCCATCAGGGGGTGGATACGCAGTATTTT. Translation: CASGLVHQGVDTQYF.

The rearrangement links TRBV10-3 to TRBJ2-7; no reliable D call. The germline CDR1 and CDR2 sequences are ENHRY and SYGVKD. Trimming took off 6 bases at V and 3 bases at J, with 9 bases between the two ends. CDR3 size: 12 residues. In nucleotides, the CDR3 is TGTGCCATCAGCCCTTACCTCTACGAGCAGTACTTC. It encodes CAISPYLYEQYF.

The V gene is TRBV3-1 (or the pseudogene TRBV3-2), the J gene TRBJ1-3; D unresolved. Between the trimmed V and J ends, which lost 9 bases and 0 bases, there was a span of 6 bases. CDR3 length: 12 residues. Germline V lookup: CDR1 LGHDT, CDR2 YNNKEL (reference sequence). In DNA form, the CDR3 reads TGTGCCAGTAGTCCCTCTGGAAACACCATATATTTT. Translating it yields CASSPSGNTIYF.

This clone has a single count. This chain links TRBV5-6 with TRBJ1-6; no firm D call. V lost 3 bases and J 14 bases, leaving 18 bases between the germline ends. Germline V gene sequence: CDR1 SGHDT, CDR2 YYEEEE. The CDR3 length is 14 residues. The CDR3 nucleotides are TGTGCCAGCAGCTCTCGACGGCCCGAGAGGTCCCTCCACTTT. Amino acids: CASSSRRPERSLHF.

The chain is built from TRBV18 and TRBJ2-6; no clear D. V lost 2 bases, J lost 0 bases, and 2 bases lay in between. The CDR3 consists of 14 residues. Germline V gene data show CDR1 as KGHSH and CDR2 as LQKENI. As DNA, the CDR3 is TGTGCCAGCTCACCAGGCTCTGGGGCCAACGTCCTGACTTTC. Encoded protein: CASSPGSGANVLTF. The full variable domain, with the rest looked up from reference TRBV18 and TRBJ2-6, is NAGVMQNPRHLVRRRGQEARLRCSPMKGHSHVYWYRQLPEEGLKFMVYLQKENIIDESGMPKERFSAEFPKEGPSILRIQQVVRGDSAAYFCASSPGSGANVLTFGAGSRLTVL.

This chain links TRBV27 with TRBJ2-2; no reliable D call. CDR1 is MNHEY and CDR2 is SMNVEV in the germline V gene (reference sequence). The CDR3 sequence is 15 residues long. V lost 0 bases and J lost 3, with 8 bases in between. The CDR3 DNA follows: TGTGCCAGCAGTTTATCCCGGCAGTACACCGGGGAGCTGTTTTTT. It codes for CASSLSRQYTGELFF.

CDR3 loop: CASSLMGWQNTEAFF. CDR3 sequence (DNA): TGTGCCAGCAGCTTAATGGGCTGGCAGAACACTGAAGCTTTCTTT. The gene calls are TRBV11-2 and TRBJ1-1; D unresolved. In germline, CDR1 is SGHAT, CDR2 FQNNGV. This CDR3 has 15 amino acids. Trimming removed 2 bases from V and 1 base from J, with 11 bases in between.

J is TRBJ1-1 and V is TRBV7-6; tentatively, D is TRBD1 (5 bases). V was pared by 4 bases and J by 1 base, with 10 bases between. The germline CDR1 and CDR2 sequences are SGHVS and FNYEAQ. The CDR3 spans 14 residues. Here the CDR3 reads CASSSGLSNTEAFF. DNA for the CDR3: TGTGCCAGCAGCTCGGGACTCTCGAACACTGAAGCTTTCTTT.

V gene TRBV4-1 combines with J gene TRBJ1-2; no definite D call. The CDR3 is 15 amino acids. V lost 6 bases, J lost 1 base, and 15 bases lay in between. Germline-derived CDR1 and CDR2 are MGHRA and YSYEKL. For the CDR3, the DNA is TGCGCCAGCAGGGTAACAGCGTCCAATAACTATGGCTACACCTTC. It translates to CASRVTASNNYGYTF.

This clone is a singleton in its sample. This chain connects TRBV5-6 to TRBJ1-6; perhaps TRBD1 as D (5 bases). Germline values: CDR1 SGHDT, CDR2 YYEEEE. Trimming shortened V by 3 bases and J by 8 bases, and 21 bases separated the two germline ends. The CDR3 length is 17 residues. CDR3 loop: CASSSLTGTVSDSPLHF. CDR3 bases: TGTGCCAGCAGCTCATTGACCGGGACGGTCTCTGATTCACCCCTCCACTTT.

This rearrangement joins TRBV5-1 to TRBJ2-5; possibly TRBD1 or TRBD2 for D (5 bases each). CDR1 and CDR2 from the germline V gene are SGHRS and YFSETQ. The CDR3 spans 12 residues. V was clipped by 2 bases and J by 5 bases, with 7 bases between them. CDR3 residues: CASSFEGETQYF. CDR3 coding DNA: TGCGCCAGCAGCTTCGAGGGGGAGACCCAGTACTTC. Variable domain in full (rest from reference TRBV5-1 and TRBJ2-5): KAGVTQTPRYLIKTRGQQVTLSCSPISGHRSVSWYQQTPGQGLQFLFEYFSETQRNKGNFPGRFSGRQFSNSRSEMNVSTLELGDSALYLCASSFEGETQYFGPGTRLLVL.

The rearrangement uses TRBV18 and TRBJ2-1; the D gene could be TRBD1 or TRBD2 (6 bases each). Trimming stripped 3 bases from V and 7 bases from J, with 13 bases between. Germline V CDR1 and CDR2: KGHSH, LQKENI. The CDR3 spans 14 residues. The CDR3 loop reads CASSPGRGRNEQFF. In DNA, the CDR3 is TGTGCCAGCTCACCGGGTAGGGGGAGGAATGAGCAGTTCTTC.

This chain uses TRBV5-5 with TRBJ1-4, with D uncertain. Deletions cut 4 bases from V and 7 bases from J, with 23 bases between. CDR3 length: 17 amino acids. Germline values: CDR1 SGHKS, CDR2 YYEKEE (reference sequence). The DNA of the CDR3 is TGTGCCAGCAGCCCCACAAATCGGGGAGGGAGTGGTGAAAAACTGTTTTTT. This encodes CASSPTNRGGSGEKLFF.

In DNA form, the CDR3 reads TGTGCCAGCAGCTTGGAGAGGGCAGGCTATGGCTACACCTTC. This sequence encodes CASSLERAGYGYTF. The chain has TRBV5-4 and TRBJ1-2, with no clear D. Trimming stripped 0 bases from V and 4 bases from J, with 10 bases between. CDR3 length equals 14 residues. The germline gives CDR1 SGHNT, CDR2 YYREEE (reference sequence).

The genes are TRBV5-1 and TRBJ2-7; D might be TRBD2 (5 bases). Trimming pared 4 bases from V and 2 bases from J, leaving 16 bases between. The germline V gene encodes CDR1 SGHRS and CDR2 YFSETQ. CDR3 length equals 15 residues. The CDR3 region is CASSPTPGITYEQYF. Here the CDR3 DNA reads TGCGCCAGCAGCCCAACCCCGGGGATAACCTACGAGCAGTACTTC. Supplemented by reference TRBV5-1 and TRBJ2-7, the full variable domain reads KAGVTQTPRYLIKTRGQQVTLSCSPISGHRSVSWYQQTPGQGLQFLFEYFSETQRNKGNFPGRFSGRQFSNSRSEMNVSTLELGDSALYLCASSPTPGITYEQYFGPGTRLTVT.

The chain employs TRBV9 and TRBJ2-6; 10 bases agree with TRBD1. Per germline, CDR1 SGDLS and CDR2 YYNGEE. The CDR3 is 16 residues long. J gave up 12 bases and V 3 bases, and 12 bases lay outside the gene matches. Written as DNA, the CDR3 is TGTGCCAGCAGCGCCCGACAGGGGGCAGGAGTAAGCGTCCTGACTTTC. Its protein product is CASSARQGAGVSVLTF.

The chain combines TRBV12-3 or TRBV12-4 with TRBJ2-3; unclear D gene. This CDR3 has 13 residues. Between the trimmed V and J ends, which lost 5 bases and 1 base, there was a span of 7 bases. The CDR3 here is CASSAGGTDTQYF. The CDR3 DNA follows: TGTGCCAGCAGTGCTGGGGGCACAGATACGCAGTATTTT.

V is TRBV6-5 and J is TRBJ1-1; possible D gene TRBD1, 5 bases. V lost 6 bases, J lost 4 bases, and 15 bases lay in between. There are 14 residues in the CDR3. Germline CDR1 reads MNHEY; CDR2 reads SVGAGI. This chain's CDR3 is CASRALRVGTEAFF. The DNA for the CDR3 is TGTGCCAGCAGGGCCCTCAGGGTTGGCACTGAAGCTTTCTTT.

The V and J genes are TRBV4-1 and TRBJ2-5; 10 nucleotides line up with TRBD2. The ends lost 0 bases at V and 5 bases at J; junction bases unmatched: 9. This CDR3 is 17 amino acids long. Germline lookup yields CDR1 MGHRA and CDR2 YSYEKL. CDR3 protein: CASSQDKLAGVMETQYF. The CDR3 nucleotides are TGCGCCAGCAGCCAAGATAAGCTAGCGGGGGTAATGGAGACCCAGTACTTC.

V usage is TRBV6-6 and J usage is TRBJ2-7; D gene unclear. The germline V gene encodes CDR1 MNHNY and CDR2 SVGAGI (reference sequence). This CDR3 spans 12 amino acids. The V end was cut by 7 bases, the J end by 1 base, with 8 bases between. CDR3 sequence (DNA): TGTGCCAGCAACTCAGTGTCCTACGAGCAGTACTTC. Translating it yields CASNSVSYEQYF.